Shown below are 20 T cell receptor beta chains from a single sample sequenced in a study of blood T cell repertoires in COVID-19. This table comes from immunoSEQ multiplex PCR, and its TCRdb copy is limited to in-frame clones, with some not included. Of around 130,000 clones in the sample, around four fifths are singletons; the top ten hold 20% to 25%. The sample taken for sequencing was peripheral blood. Source of these receptors: an older man with acute or convalescent COVID-19.

This clone was seen a single time. The rearrangement joins TRBV10-3 to TRBJ1-4; tentatively, D is TRBD1 (5 bases). The germline gives CDR1 ENHRY, CDR2 SYGVKD. V was shortened by 6 bases and J by 8 bases, with 16 bases between the two germline ends. The CDR3 is 14 residues long. CDR3 DNA sequence: TGTGCCATCAGCGACAGAGGAGTGGGCGAAAAACTGTTTTTT. Translation: CAISDRGVGEKLFF.

The rearrangement joins TRBV19 to TRBJ1-3, with D maybe TRBD1 (5 bases). Trimming cost V 3 bases and J 2 bases, with 11 bases left between them. CDR1 is LNHDA, CDR2 SQIVND, per germline (reference sequence). The CDR3 covers 15 residues. In DNA, the CDR3 is TGTGCCAGTAGTATCGGTCCGGGGGCTGGAAACACCATATATTTT. It encodes CASSIGPGAGNTIYF.

This chain joins TRBV2 and TRBJ2-3, with TRBD2 identical over 12 bases. The CDR3 covers 14 residues. The ends lost 5 bases at V and 3 bases at J; junction bases unmatched: 0. Germline V gene sequence: CDR1 SNHLY, CDR2 FYNNEI. DNA for the CDR3: TGTGCCAGCAGTCTAGCGGGGGGGACAGATACGCAGTATTTT. This translates into CASSLAGGTDTQYF.

This clone has a single count. The rearrangement joins TRBV29-1 to TRBJ1-2; D unresolved. V was pared by 3 bases and J by 7 bases, with 18 bases between. The CDR3 contains 14 residues. Germline assignment: CDR1 SQVTM and CDR2 ANQGSEA. The CDR3 sequence: CSVDDPRLKRGYTF. The DNA for the CDR3 is TGCAGCGTTGACGATCCCCGATTAAAGCGTGGCTACACCTTC.

V usage is TRBV9 and J usage is TRBJ2-5, with 9 bases matching TRBD2. Germline-derived CDR1 and CDR2 are SGDLS and YYNGEE. This CDR3 is built from 15 residues. V lost 4 bases, J lost 5 bases, and 9 bases stayed unmatched. The CDR3: CASSQMSGGRETQYF. The CDR3 DNA reads TGTGCCAGCAGCCAAATGAGCGGGGGGAGGGAGACCCAGTACTTC.

The chain links TRBV6-5 to TRBJ1-4; 7 bases align to TRBD1. Trimming at V came to 8 bases and at J to 3 bases, leaving 3 bases not matched to a gene. Germline loops: CDR1 MNHEY, CDR2 SVGAGI. This CDR3 region has 13 residues. DNA of the CDR3: TGTGCCAGCCACAGGGGCCCTAATGAAAAACTGTTTTTT. This sequence encodes CASHRGPNEKLFF.

The genes are TRBV7-8 and TRBJ2-5; TRBD1 agrees at 8 bases. This CDR3 contains 18 residues. V trimming: 1 base; J trimming: 5 bases; junction bases outside the gene matches: 15. Germline CDR1 SGHVS, CDR2 FQNEAQ. DNA for the CDR3: TGTGCCAGCAGCTTAGGAAGTTTCGGCCAGGGGGCTTCGGAGACCCAGTACTTC. Encoded protein: CASSLGSFGQGASETQYF.

The V and J genes are TRBV7-8 and TRBJ2-7; 11 bases match TRBD2. After removal of 3 bases from V and 2 bases from J, the junction contained 3 bases not matched to a gene. The CDR3 length is 15 residues. CDR1 is SGHVS and CDR2 is FQNEAQ in the germline V gene. CDR3 region: CASSLTTSGAYEQYF. The CDR3 DNA is TGTGCCAGCAGCTTGACGACTAGCGGGGCCTACGAGCAGTACTTC.

The rearrangement links TRBV12-3 or TRBV12-4 to TRBJ1-1, with D hard to call. The CDR3 runs 12 residues. V was trimmed by 5 bases and J by 12 bases, leaving 16 bases between them. CDR3 sequence reads: CASSLKSGLSFF. CDR3 DNA sequence: TGTGCCAGCAGTCTAAAGTCCGGGTTGTCTTTCTTT.

The genes are TRBV4-2 and TRBJ1-2, with D hard to call. CDR3 length: 10 residues. V shed 4 bases and J shed 9 bases, with 6 bases lying between them. The germline V gene encodes CDR1 LGHNA and CDR2 YNFKEQ. CDR3 bases: TGTGCCAGCAGCCCCCCGTGCTACACCTTC. Amino acids: CASSPPCYTF.

The rearrangement uses TRBV10-3 and TRBJ2-1, with a possible D match to TRBD1 (6 bases). Trimming removed 5 bases at V and 4 bases at J, with 15 bases between. CDR1 is ENHRY and CDR2 is SYGVKD in the germline V gene. The CDR3 runs 15 residues. DNA for the CDR3: TGTGCCATCAGTTCGTTCGACAGGTCTTACAATGAGCAGTTCTTC. This encodes CAISSFDRSYNEQFF.

This clone has a single count. The chain carries TRBV6-5 and TRBJ1-2, with D possibly being TRBD1 (6 bases). The CDR3 is 13 amino acids. V shed 7 bases and J shed 7 bases, with 16 bases lying between them. Looked up from germline, CDR1 is MNHEY and CDR2 is SVGAGI. CDR3 sequence reads: CASNIQGQTGYTF. The CDR3 DNA sequence: TGTGCCAGCAACATACAGGGTCAAACTGGCTACACCTTC.

The CDR3 is CASSESAPGQNTEAFF. The CDR3 DNA follows: TGCGCCAGCAGTGAGTCGGCCCCGGGACAGAACACTGAAGCTTTCTTT. V and J are TRBV10-1 and TRBJ1-1, with D possibly TRBD1 on 6 matching bases. This CDR3 has 16 amino acids. V lost 0 bases and J 1 base, leaving 12 bases between the germline ends. Germline CDR1 and CDR2: WNHNN and SYGVQD (reference sequence).

The rearrangement joins TRBV27 to TRBJ1-3; maybe TRBD1 (5 bases). The CDR3 is 14 amino acids. Germline loops: CDR1 MNHEY, CDR2 SMNVEV (reference sequence). The germline V and J ends were trimmed by 5 bases and 1 base, with 9 bases remaining between them. In DNA form, the CDR3 reads TGTGCCAGCAGTGGGGGGGAGTCTGGAAACACCATATATTTT. This gives the protein CASSGGESGNTIYF.

The chain is built from TRBV7-9 and TRBJ2-1, with 12 positions matching TRBD2. CDR3 length equals 18 residues. V lost 3 bases and J lost 7; bases outside the gene matches: 13. Germline lookup yields CDR1 SEHNR and CDR2 FQNEAQ (reference sequence). Here the CDR3 reads CASSFPFRLAGVQNEQFF. CDR3 in DNA: TGTGCCAGCAGCTTCCCATTCCGACTAGCGGGGGTACAGAATGAGCAGTTCTTC. The full variable domain, in which reference TRBV7-9 and TRBJ2-1 provide the parts outside the CDR3, is DTGVSQNPRHKITKRGQNVTFRCDPISEHNRLYWYRQTLGQGPEFLTYFQNEAQLEKSRLLSDRFSAERPKGSFSTLEIQRTEQGDSAMYLCASSFPFRLAGVQNEQFFGPGTRLTVL.

The chain combines TRBV4-1 with TRBJ2-1, with 9 bases matching TRBD2. The CDR3 sequence is 15 residues long. The J segment lost 9 bases and the V segment lost 0 bases, leaving 6 bases of the junction unmatched. Germline V lookup: CDR1 MGHRA, CDR2 YSYEKL. CDR3 amino acids: CASSQDARGGIEQFF. The CDR3 DNA reads TGCGCCAGCAGCCAAGATGCGCGGGGGGGCATTGAGCAGTTCTTC.

The chain carries TRBV10-3 and TRBJ1-4, with D perhaps matching TRBD1 (5 bases). The germline V gene has CDR1 ENHRY and CDR2 SYGVKD. The CDR3 extends over 13 amino acids. V lost 4 bases and J lost 4, with 7 bases in between. Here the CDR3 reads CAISGQFNEKLFF. The CDR3, as DNA: TGTGCCATCAGTGGACAGTTTAATGAAAAACTGTTTTTT.

This chain uses TRBV12-3 or TRBV12-4 with TRBJ1-2; the D gene is possibly TRBD1 (6 bases). The V gene lost 6 bases and the J gene lost 4 bases, with 9 bases spanning the gap. The CDR3 has 12 amino acids. The CDR3 sequence: CASRNRAYGYTF. The CDR3 DNA is TGTGCCAGCAGAAACAGGGCCTATGGCTACACCTTC.

The V call is TRBV6-2 or TRBV6-3, the J call TRBJ2-3; D possibly corresponds to TRBD1 (6 bases). CDR3 length: 14 residues. V dropped 6 bases and J dropped 2 bases, with 12 bases sitting between them. In germline, CDR1 is MNHEY, CDR2 SVGEGT. DNA for the CDR3: TGTGCCAGCAGCCCGGGACACTACACAGATACGCAGTATTTT. Residues: CASSPGHYTDTQYF.

The rearrangement uses TRBV12-3 or TRBV12-4 and TRBJ1-2; D remains ambiguous. V was trimmed by 3 bases and J by 4 bases, leaving 6 bases between them. The CDR3 totals 12 residues. The CDR3 DNA follows: TGTGCCAGCAGTTTGTCATCCTATGGCTACACCTTC. Its translation is CASSLSSYGYTF.